This T cell receptor (beta chain) was captured in a study of T cell responses to AZD1222 COVID-19 vaccine. Study conclusions and caveats: Most donors were white British, females outnumbered males, and clonal diversity was possibly underestimated.

The CDR3 is 15 amino acids. Trimming shortened V by 3 bases and J by 4 bases, and 13 bases separated the two germline ends. Per the germline V gene, CDR1 is LNHDA and CDR2 is SQIVND (reference sequence). Profiled with immunoSEQ multiplex PCR; TCRdb holds only in-frame clones, not every one. The sample has 140,000 to 150,000 clones, 75% to 95% seen once; the top ten hold 2.5% to 3%. For this clone: Antigen unknown.

This chain connects TRBV19 to TRBJ1-5; no definite D call. The sample was peripheral blood, taken on day 0 of MenACWY control vaccination. This TCR was recovered from an adult in good health. The CDR3 loop reads CASSITILANQPQHF. The CDR3, as DNA: TGTGCCAGTAGTATTACCATCCTAGCAAATCAGCCCCAGCATTTT.